This entry lists 16 T cell receptor beta chains sequenced from one sample in a study of T-cell memory formation after mild COVID-19. TCRdb redid the calling of the 5' RACE reads with MiXCR, one entry per CDR3 protein. This sample has 50,000 to 70,000 distinct CDR3 sequences, with 12% found just once. Sequencing used PBMCs or a T cell subset sorted from them (not recorded which). Receptor source: a man aged 18 to 30 who had mild COVID-19 (a few samples of this study predate the infection). Cell type and time point are not known.

This clonotype was counted between two and nine times. This sequence joins TRBV5-6 and TRBJ1-1; D remains unclear. CDR1 SGHDT and CDR2 YYEEEE come from the germline V gene. The CDR3 is made up of 13 amino acids. V was shortened by 1 base and J by 0 bases, with 4 bases between the two germline ends. CDR3 loop: CASSLPLNTEAFF. CDR3 sequence (DNA): TGTGCCAGCAGCTTGCCACTGAACACTGAAGCTTTCTTT.

The rearrangement links TRBV10-3 to TRBJ2-1; possibly TRBD1 or TRBD2 for D (5 bases each). The CDR3 has 14 residues. Germline V gene data show CDR1 as ENHRY and CDR2 as SYGVKD. Trimming took 6 bases from V and 4 from J, leaving 13 bases between them. The CDR3 sequence is CAIRSRDGYNEQFF. The CDR3 nucleotides are TGTGCCATCAGGTCCCGGGACGGTTACAATGAGCAGTTCTTC.

CDR3 region: CASSPSGGFYSNQPQHF. CDR3 coding DNA: TGTGCCAGCAGTCCCTCGGGGGGATTTTATAGCAATCAGCCCCAGCATTTT. This sequence joins TRBV28 and TRBJ1-5, with D maybe TRBD1 (5 bases). Germline CDR1 and CDR2: MDHEN and SYDVKM. This CDR3 is 17 amino acids long. The ends were cut back, 5 bases at V and 0 bases at J, with 17 bases in the middle.

The chain joins TRBV11-2 to TRBJ1-1; D gene ambiguous. This CDR3 spans 13 amino acids. Trimming took off 5 bases at V and 2 bases at J, with 9 bases between the two ends. CDR1 is SGHAT, CDR2 FQNNGV, per germline. The CDR3, as DNA: TGTGCCAGCAGCCTAACCCTCAACACTGAAGCTTTCTTT. Its translation is CASSLTLNTEAFF.

V gene TRBV5-4 combines with J gene TRBJ2-7, with TRBD1 as a possible D gene (6 bases). The CDR3 loop spans 14 amino acids. Germline-derived CDR1 and CDR2 are SGHNT and YYREEE (reference sequence). Trimming left V 4 bases short and J 1 base short, with 12 bases between. The CDR3 reads CASSLDRYSYEQYF. In DNA form, the CDR3 reads TGTGCCAGCAGCCTTGACAGGTATTCCTACGAGCAGTACTTC.

The table lists this clonotype with a few counts. The chain combines TRBV6-1 with TRBJ2-3, with a tentative D call TRBD1 (6 bases). Germline-derived CDR1 and CDR2 are MNHNS and SASEGT. This CDR3 comprises 15 residues. The V gene lost 3 bases and the J gene lost 4 bases, with 14 bases spanning the gap. This CDR3 reads CASSEKGVRSDTQYF. The CDR3 nucleotides are TGTGCCAGCAGTGAGAAGGGGGTTCGATCAGATACGCAGTATTTT.

The chain is built from TRBV2 and TRBJ1-6; perhaps TRBD1 as D (6 bases). CDR3 length equals 13 residues. Trimming took off 7 bases at V and 2 bases at J, with 6 bases between the two ends. CDR1 and CDR2 from the germline V gene are SNHLY and FYNNEI. The CDR3 spells CASKGAYNSPLHF. CDR3 coding DNA: TGTGCCAGCAAGGGGGCCTATAATTCACCCCTCCACTTT.

This clonotype was seen at least ten times. The rearrangement joins TRBV7-2 to TRBJ2-5, with 9 positions matching TRBD1. Trimming took 5 bases from V and 5 from J; bases not matched to a gene: 6. CDR3 size: 14 residues. CDR1 and CDR2 (germline): SGHTA, FQGNSA. The CDR3, as DNA: TGTGCCAGCAGCATGACAGGGGGTTCGGAGACCCAGTACTTC. Protein: CASSMTGGSETQYF. Full variable domain (remainder filled in from reference TRBV7-2 and TRBJ2-5): GAGVSQSPSNKVTEKGKDVELRCDPISGHTALYWYRQSLGQGLEFLIYFQGNSAPDKSGLPSDRFSAERTGGSVSTLTIQRTQQEDSAVYLCASSMTGGSETQYFGPGTRLLVL.

The chain joins TRBV19 to TRBJ2-7; D is tentatively TRBD1 or TRBD2 (5 bases each). This CDR3 region has 12 residues. Trimming removed 4 bases at V and 12 bases at J, with 16 bases between. CDR1 LNHDA and CDR2 SQIVND come from the germline V gene (reference sequence). The CDR3 reads CASSTPRGPRYF. DNA of the CDR3: TGTGCCAGTAGTACACCACGGGGCCCCCGGTACTTC.

The rearrangement uses TRBV9 and TRBJ2-7, with unresolved D. The CDR3 length is 13 residues. The germline V gene has CDR1 SGDLS and CDR2 YYNGEE. Trimming removed 0 bases at V and 7 bases at J, with 11 bases between. The CDR3, as DNA: TGTGCCAGCAGCGTAGAGAGCAGTCGGGAGCAGTACTTC. Translation gives CASSVESSREQYF.

Many counts were recorded for this clonotype. This chain connects TRBV18 to TRBJ2-2; no clear D. V lost 8 bases and J 3 bases, leaving 4 bases between the germline ends. CDR3 length: 11 amino acids. In germline, CDR1 is KGHSH, CDR2 LQKENI. The CDR3, as DNA: TGTGCCAGCAGTGACACCGGGGAGCTGTTTTTT. It yields the protein CASSDTGELFF. The variable domain in full, with the rest retrieved from reference TRBV18 and TRBJ2-2, is NAGVMQNPRHLVRRRGQEARLRCSPMKGHSHVYWYRQLPEEGLKFMVYLQKENIIDESGMPKERFSAEFPKEGPSILRIQQVVRGDSAAYFCASSDTGELFFGEGSRLTVL.

The chain is built from TRBV6-5 and TRBJ1-1, with 7 bases aligning to TRBD1. This CDR3 has 13 amino acids. CDR1 is MNHEY, CDR2 SVGAGI, per germline. Germline trimming cut 5 bases from V and 4 bases from J; bases unmatched to any gene: 4. CDR3 coding DNA: TGTGCCAGCAGTCTAACAGGGGCCACTGAAGCTTTCTTT. Amino acid sequence: CASSLTGATEAFF.

This clonotype was seen only a few times. The V and J genes are TRBV12-3 or TRBV12-4 and TRBJ1-1; 7 bases are shared with TRBD1. There are 16 residues in the CDR3. The V and J ends lost 4 bases and 0 bases, in that order; junction bases with no gene match: 8. DNA for the CDR3: TGTGCCAGCAGTTCCCTCAGGGGGAAATTGAACACTGAAGCTTTCTTT. Amino acid sequence: CASSSLRGKLNTEAFF.

The chain couples TRBV7-2 to TRBJ2-7, with a weak D call TRBD2 (6 bases). Germline CDR1 reads SGHTA; CDR2 reads FQGNSA. V lost 5 bases and J 6 bases, leaving 17 bases between the germline ends. The CDR3 consists of 14 residues. The CDR3 is CASSPNRGLGEQYV. For the CDR3, the DNA is TGTGCCAGCAGCCCTAATCGGGGGTTGGGCGAGCAGTACGTC.

This clonotype has just a few counts. This CDR3 reads CASPGYQGTDTQYF. CDR3 nucleotide sequence: TGTGCCAGTCCCGGATATCAGGGGACAGATACGCAGTATTTT. The genes are TRBV6-5 and TRBJ2-3; D perhaps matches TRBD1 (6 bases). Germline V gene sequence: CDR1 MNHEY, CDR2 SVGAGI. V was pared by 9 bases and J by 3 bases, with 16 bases between. There are 14 residues in the CDR3.

Ten or more counts support this clonotype. V is TRBV5-1 and J is TRBJ2-1; 8 nucleotides line up with TRBD2. CDR1 is SGHRS, CDR2 YFSETQ, per germline. Unmatched junction bases numbered 10, after V lost 4 bases and J lost 7 bases. The CDR3 extends over 15 amino acids. The CDR3 coding sequence is TGCGCCAGCAGCCCGCTCCCGGGGGGGCAGAATGAGCAGTTCTTC. Amino acid sequence: CASSPLPGGQNEQFF.